These 5 T cell receptor beta chains came from one sample sequenced in a study of cytomegalovirus exposure and HLA in healthy donors. The PCR ran on 60 Vbeta and 13 Jbeta primers. Generated by immunoSEQ multiplex PCR, the TCRdb table keeps only in-frame clones and is missing some. The data hold some 99,000 clones, with roughly 70% observed a single time. Sequenced input: PBMCs. The receptor set was obtained from a man aged 35 to 55 in good health and CMV-seronegative.

This chain connects TRBV4-3 to TRBJ2-5; D may be TRBD2 (5 bases). The V end lost 3 bases, the J end lost 0 bases, and 14 bases lay between the germline ends. CDR3 length: 16 residues. CDR1 is LGHNA and CDR2 is YSLEER in the germline V gene. Here the CDR3 DNA reads TGCGCCAGCAGCCACCCACAACCCGGGAACCAAGAGACCCAGTACTTC. Its protein is CASSHPQPGNQETQYF.

This clone appeared a few times. CDR3 DNA sequence: TGCGCCAGCAGCCAAGAAAAGGGGACTGGGTACGAGCAGTACTTC. Translated, it gives CASSQEKGTGYEQYF. This chain uses TRBV4-1 with TRBJ2-7, with TRBD2 as a possible D gene (6 bases). CDR3 size: 15 residues. The V and J ends lost 0 bases and 4 bases respectively, with 13 bases between them. The germline V gene has CDR1 MGHRA and CDR2 YSYEKL.

Worth noting for this clone: Compared with germline, one end of the junction differs, possibly owing to a read error. This chain links TRBV29-1 with TRBJ2-2; D unclear. The CDR3 spans 12 residues. CDR1 is SQVTM and CDR2 is ANQGSEA in the germline V gene. CDR3 nucleotides: TGCAGCGTTGTAGAAAGCACCTGGGAGCTGTTTTTT. Encoded protein: CSVVESTWELFF.

The chain joins TRBV27 to TRBJ1-4; D remains ambiguous. Trimming pared 6 bases from V and 10 bases from J, leaving 18 bases between. Germline V gene sequence: CDR1 MNHEY, CDR2 SMNVEV (reference sequence). This CDR3 region has 14 residues. CDR3 amino acids: CASSRGRYEGKLFF. DNA of the CDR3: TGTGCCAGCAGCCGCGGGAGATATGAGGGAAAACTGTTTTTT.

V is TRBV7-2 and J is TRBJ2-1; D gene unclear. The CDR3 is made up of 11 amino acids. Germline values: CDR1 SGHTA, CDR2 FQGNSA. With 5 bases removed from V and 8 bases from J, the gap between germline ends came to 7 bases. CDR3 region: CASSIFDEQFF. The CDR3 DNA is TGTGCCAGCAGCATATTCGATGAGCAGTTCTTC.